This entry lists 30 T cell receptor beta chains sequenced from one sample in a study of OX40 agonist ivuxolimab in advanced cancers. Produced via immunoSEQ multiplex PCR; TCRdb's table is partial and in-frame only. The table has 55,000 to 80,000 clones, 89% seen once; the top ten hold about 12%. The specimen comprised CD4+ or CD8+ T cells sorted from blood, sampled in a trial of the OX40 agonist ivuxolimab. Every receptor here comes from an adult with an advanced solid tumor such as melanoma, head and neck, liver or kidney cancer.

The chain links TRBV27 to TRBJ2-7; 7 positions match TRBD2. J gave up 1 base and V 4 bases, and 7 bases lay outside the gene matches. CDR1 MNHEY and CDR2 SMNVEV come from the germline V gene (reference sequence). This CDR3 is 15 amino acids long. The chain's CDR3 is CASSSLLRGSYEQYF. The CDR3 DNA reads as TGTGCCAGCAGTTCCCTTTTGCGGGGGTCCTACGAGCAGTACTTC.

The chain uses TRBV7-6 and TRBJ2-7; 9 bases line up with TRBD1. There are 13 residues in the CDR3. V dropped 3 bases and J dropped 6; count of bases not matched to a gene: 3. CDR1 and CDR2 (germline): SGHVS, FNYEAQ. CDR3 sequence reads: CASSLDRGLEQYF. As DNA, the CDR3 is TGTGCCAGCAGCTTGGACAGGGGTCTCGAGCAGTACTTC. The full variable domain, rest sourced from reference TRBV7-6 and TRBJ2-7, is GAGVSQSPRYKVTKRGQDVALRCDPISGHVSLYWYRQALGQGPEFLTYFNYEAQQDKSGLPNDRFSAERPEGSISTLTIQRTEQRDSAMYRCASSLDRGLEQYFGPGTRLTVT.

J is TRBJ1-1 and V is TRBV5-1, with D unclear. The germline V gene encodes CDR1 SGHRS and CDR2 YFSETQ. V lost 0 bases and J 4 bases, leaving 13 bases between the germline ends. The CDR3 runs 15 residues. The CDR3 DNA sequence: TGCGCCAGCAGCTTGGATGGAATAGGGTCCACTGAAGCTTTCTTT. It is translated as CASSLDGIGSTEAFF.

The chain is built from TRBV7-6 and TRBJ1-2, with no clear D. Germline values: CDR1 SGHVS, CDR2 FNYEAQ. The CDR3 covers 14 residues. V lost 4 bases, J lost 4 bases, and 13 bases lay in between. DNA for the CDR3: TGTGCCAGCAGCTCTCAGGCGTCTTCCTATGGCTACACCTTC. It encodes CASSSQASSYGYTF.

About this clone itself: In the same sample, other DNA sequences code for this CDR3. This chain links TRBV27 with TRBJ2-7, with D maybe TRBD2 (5 bases). This CDR3 is 14 amino acids long. The V gene's germline CDR1 is MNHEY and CDR2 SMNVEV (reference sequence). V gave up 3 bases and J gave up 0 bases, with 9 bases separating them. This chain's CDR3 is CASSFGGSSYEQYF. The CDR3 region has the DNA TGTGCCAGCAGTTTCGGTGGGAGCTCCTACGAGCAGTACTTC.

The J gene is TRBJ1-1, the V gene TRBV4-2; D may be TRBD1 (6 bases). V gave up 4 bases and J gave up 5 bases, with 14 bases separating them. Germline V gene data show CDR1 as LGHNA and CDR2 as YNFKEQ. The CDR3 runs 14 residues. CDR3 in amino acids: CASSRNQGRTEAFF. The CDR3 DNA reads TGTGCCAGCAGCCGAAACCAGGGGCGTACTGAAGCTTTCTTT.

This clone showed up just once. The rearrangement uses TRBV10-3 and TRBJ2-5; 7 bases match TRBD2. J lost 1 base, V lost 4 bases, and 3 bases had no gene match. CDR1 and CDR2 (germline): ENHRY, SYGVKD. The CDR3 has 14 amino acids. The CDR3 region has the DNA TGTGCCATCAGTGGGGGACTACCCCAAGAGACCCAGTACTTC. Protein: CAISGGLPQETQYF.

J is TRBJ2-2 and V is TRBV19; D is unresolved. Germline V CDR1 and CDR2: LNHDA, SQIVND (reference sequence). V lost 3 bases to trimming and J lost 6 bases, with 5 bases between them. The length of the CDR3 is 12 residues. The CDR3 region is CASSIRPGELFF. CDR3 bases: TGTGCCAGTAGTATTCGGCCCGGGGAGCTGTTTTTT.

The chain is built from TRBV6-1 and TRBJ2-1; D gene ambiguous. CDR3 length: 15 amino acids. V was cut by 6 bases and J by 8 bases, with 20 bases left in between. Per germline, CDR1 MNHNS and CDR2 SASEGT. CDR3 coding DNA: TGTGCCAGCAGGGAATTATTCGGGCGCCTTGATGAGCAGTTCTTC. It translates to CASRELFGRLDEQFF.

The table lists this clone with a count of one. The V gene is TRBV10-2, the J gene TRBJ2-3; 13 bases align to TRBD2. Unmatched junction bases numbered 9, after V lost 0 bases and J lost 6 bases. This CDR3 is built from 18 residues. Per the germline V gene, CDR1 is WSHSY and CDR2 is SAAADI. CDR3 DNA sequence: TGCGCCAGCAGTGAGTCCCGAACTAGCGGGGGGGCCACGGATACGCAGTATTTT. Protein: CASSESRTSGGATDTQYF.

The V gene is TRBV7-8, the J gene TRBJ2-5; D is perhaps TRBD1 (5 bases). The CDR3 is 15 residues long. V lost 2 bases, J lost 5 bases, and 15 bases lay in between. The germline V gene encodes CDR1 SGHVS and CDR2 FQNEAQ. The CDR3 DNA reads as TGTGCCAGCAGCTTATGGGCAGGGATGGGGGAGACCCAGTACTTC. The encoded protein is CASSLWAGMGETQYF.

The chain employs TRBV4-1 and TRBJ2-7, with D tentatively TRBD1 (6 bases). In germline, CDR1 is MGHRA, CDR2 YSYEKL. Trimming stripped 4 bases from V and 0 bases from J, with 16 bases between. The CDR3 runs to 16 residues. CDR3 sequence (DNA): TGCGCCAGCAGCCTGACCGACAGGTCCACCTCCTACGAGCAGTACTTC. As protein: CASSLTDRSTSYEQYF.

J is TRBJ1-1 and V is TRBV5-4, with 9 bases that match TRBD1. The V gene's germline CDR1 is SGHNT and CDR2 YYREEE (reference sequence). The CDR3 is 15 amino acids. V lost 3 bases, J lost 7 bases, and 10 bases stayed unmatched. CDR3 loop: CASSSSDRGLDEAFF. The CDR3 DNA reads as TGTGCCAGCAGCTCCTCCGACAGGGGGTTGGATGAAGCTTTCTTT.

This rearrangement joins TRBV5-1 to TRBJ2-3, with D perhaps matching TRBD1 or TRBD2 (5 bases each). The V end lost 0 bases, the J end lost 3 bases, and 14 bases lay between the germline ends. This CDR3 region has 16 residues. From germline, CDR1 is SGHRS and CDR2 YFSETQ. CDR3: CASSLGRDPETDTQYF. CDR3 bases: TGCGCCAGCAGCTTGGGCAGGGACCCAGAGACAGATACGCAGTATTTT.

This chain joins TRBV27 and TRBJ1-5, with 10 bases that match TRBD1. The CDR3 extends over 13 amino acids. The V gene's germline CDR1 is MNHEY and CDR2 SMNVEV (reference sequence). The V and J ends lost 8 bases and 4 bases, in that order; junction bases with no gene match: 2. Here the CDR3 DNA reads TGTGCCAGCCGGGACAGGGGTAATCAGCCCCAGCATTTT. Encoded protein: CASRDRGNQPQHF.

The CDR3 here is CASSLDTAGEAADTQYF. The CDR3 nucleotides are TGTGCCAGCAGCTTGGATACAGCGGGTGAGGCTGCAGATACGCAGTATTTT. The J gene is TRBJ2-3, the V gene TRBV5-4, with D possibly being TRBD2 (6 bases). V dropped 0 bases and J dropped 4 bases, with 18 bases sitting between them. CDR1 and CDR2 from the germline V gene are SGHNT and YYREEE (reference sequence). The CDR3 has 17 amino acids.

This clone has only a few counts. The rearrangement joins TRBV28 to TRBJ2-5, with 9 bases identical to TRBD2. The CDR3 is 17 residues long. Germline lookup yields CDR1 MDHEN and CDR2 SYDVKM. The V and J ends lost 5 bases and 5 bases, in that order; junction bases with no gene match: 15. CDR3 nucleotides: TGTGCCAGCAGTCCGTACCAAGGACAGGCGGGAGGGGAGACCCAGTACTTC. Translated: CASSPYQGQAGGETQYF.

This clone appeared once. This chain links TRBV27 with TRBJ1-1, with a weak D call TRBD1 (5 bases). The CDR3 is made up of 14 amino acids. Trimming shortened V by 8 bases and J by 4 bases, and 17 bases separated the two germline ends. Germline CDR1 and CDR2: MNHEY and SMNVEV (reference sequence). The CDR3 sequence: CASLENMGGTEAFF. CDR3 in DNA: TGTGCCAGCTTAGAGAATATGGGGGGCACTGAAGCTTTCTTT.

The CDR3 reads CASSTTGANQPQHF. DNA for the CDR3: TGTGCCAGCAGCACGACCGGGGCCAATCAGCCCCAGCATTTT. This chain joins TRBV27 and TRBJ1-5; a possible D gene is TRBD1 (5 bases). The V and J ends lost 6 bases and 3 bases respectively, with 12 bases between them. The CDR3 length is 14 residues. Germline-derived CDR1 and CDR2 are MNHEY and SMNVEV (reference sequence).

The chain employs TRBV6-1 and TRBJ1-5, with D hard to call. The V and J ends lost 2 bases and 5 bases respectively, with 13 bases between them. Germline assignment: CDR1 MNHNS and CDR2 SASEGT. The CDR3 is made up of 15 amino acids. The DNA of the CDR3 is TGTGCCAGCAGTGAATGGAAGGCCGGGGATCAGCCCCAGCATTTT. Protein sequence: CASSEWKAGDQPQHF.

This clone was seen once. The rearrangement links TRBV2 to TRBJ1-1; TRBD1 agrees at 8 bases. The trim removed 11 bases at V and 7 bases at J, leaving 15 bases unmatched. The CDR3 consists of 14 residues. CDR1 SNHLY and CDR2 FYNNEI come from the germline V gene. The CDR3: CAPPGGGQGGEAFF. CDR3 DNA sequence: TGTGCCCCTCCCGGGGGCGGACAGGGAGGTGAAGCTTTCTTT.

The chain joins TRBV13 to TRBJ2-1; D may correspond to TRBD1 or TRBD2 (5 bases each). Per germline, CDR1 PRHDT and CDR2 FYEKMQ (reference sequence). V lost 5 bases and J 0 bases, leaving 14 bases between the germline ends. CDR3 length equals 16 residues. CDR3 coding DNA: TGTGCCAGCAGCCCGGGGCCCTGGGGCTCCTACAATGAGCAGTTCTTC. Amino acids: CASSPGPWGSYNEQFF.

The rearrangement links TRBV5-5 to TRBJ2-3; no firm D call. This CDR3 spans 13 amino acids. Between the trimmed V and J ends, which lost 4 bases and 6 bases, there was a span of 12 bases. The germline gives CDR1 SGHKS, CDR2 YYEKEE (reference sequence). The DNA of the CDR3 is TGTGCCAGCAGCAAAGTTATCGGGGATACGCAGTATTTT. Protein: CASSKVIGDTQYF.

This sequence joins TRBV11-2 and TRBJ2-3, with D possibly called TRBD1 or TRBD2 (5 bases each). V shed 1 base and J shed 0 bases, with 11 bases lying between them. CDR3 size: 16 residues. Germline-derived CDR1 and CDR2 are SGHAT and FQNNGV. This CDR3 reads CASSLVRDGSTDTQYF. As DNA, the CDR3 is TGTGCCAGCAGCTTAGTCCGGGACGGCAGCACAGATACGCAGTATTTT.

V and J are TRBV4-2 and TRBJ1-2; no clear D gene. Germline lookup yields CDR1 LGHNA and CDR2 YNFKEQ. This CDR3 comprises 17 residues. Trimming took 0 bases from V and 8 from J, leaving 22 bases between them. CDR3 amino acids: CASSQEGWGTLVKGYTF. In nucleotides, the CDR3 is TGTGCCAGCAGCCAAGAGGGGTGGGGAACCCTCGTGAAGGGCTACACCTTC.

The chain combines TRBV5-4 with TRBJ2-3; D might be TRBD2 (6 bases). V was cut by 0 bases and J by 1 base, with 12 bases left in between. CDR3 length equals 16 residues. CDR1 is SGHNT, CDR2 YYREEE, per germline (reference sequence). The CDR3: CASSLAGGVGTDTQYF. The CDR3 region has the DNA TGTGCCAGCAGCTTGGCCGGGGGAGTGGGCACAGATACGCAGTATTTT.

V and J are TRBV6-1 and TRBJ1-5, with D hard to call. Trimming removed 2 bases at V and 5 bases at J, with 10 bases between. The germline gives CDR1 MNHNS, CDR2 SASEGT. The CDR3 is 14 residues long. CDR3 loop: CASSENHGYQPQHF. CDR3 in DNA: TGTGCCAGCAGTGAAAACCACGGCTATCAGCCCCAGCATTTT.

This chain uses TRBV27 with TRBJ2-7; possibly TRBD2 for D (7 bases). Trimming took off 4 bases at V and 7 bases at J, with 14 bases between the two ends. This CDR3 is 13 amino acids long. Germline V gene lookup returns CDR1 MNHEY and CDR2 SMNVEV (reference sequence). In DNA, the CDR3 is TGTGCCAGCAGTTGGGCGGGGGCGGGGGAGCAGTACTTC. Its protein product is CASSWAGAGEQYF.

The table lists this clone with a count of one. The chain links TRBV28 to TRBJ2-5; 13 nucleotides line up with TRBD2. The length of the CDR3 is 20 residues. With V trimmed by 2 bases and J by 0 bases, 12 bases remained unmatched. CDR1 and CDR2 from the germline V gene are MDHEN and SYDVKM. This CDR3 reads CASSLGLESGLAGNQETQYF. CDR3 sequence (DNA): TGTGCCAGCAGTTTAGGGCTGGAGTCGGGACTAGCGGGAAACCAAGAGACCCAGTACTTC.

The chain joins TRBV7-8 to TRBJ1-2, with TRBD1 matching over 9 bases. The CDR3 is made up of 14 amino acids. Germline values: CDR1 SGHVS, CDR2 FQNEAQ. Trimming took 0 bases from V and 7 from J; bases not matched to a gene: 3. Here the CDR3 reads CASSLAGTGSGYTF. The CDR3, as DNA: TGTGCCAGCAGCTTAGCCGGGACAGGGTCTGGCTACACCTTC.